These T cell receptor beta chains were read from a single sample in a study of shared clonotypes between healthy human individuals. Using immunoSEQ multiplex PCR, the repertoire was profiled, and TCRdb retains in-frame clones only, with some absent. The table includes some 2,000,000 clones, 85% to 95% detected once. The sample taken for sequencing was naive CD8+ T cells sorted from blood. The receptors shown here come from a man aged 18 to 29 in good health. Each CDR3 is given without its conserved first and last residue.

TRBV27	ASSFASRSYEQY
TRBV4-3	ASSRIAGVPYNEQF
TRBV30	AWRGTSGRIFAKTDTQY
TRBV4-1	ASSHSVSYEQY
TRBV25-1	ASRGLQVYEQY
TRBV27	ASSLRGDEQY
TRBV27	ASSYLGTSGRGLYNEQF
TRBV13	ASSSTISYEQY
TRBV6-5	ASSYSVTLNYGYT
TRBV18	ASSPYGALPGYYEQY
TRBV13	ASSFGGGPYEQY
TRBV12-5	ASGWSLQPNEQF
TRBV13	ASSSLGDRGHNTEAF
TRBV2	ASSPYLGLAEETQY
TRBV9	ASSGGVGPGELF
TRBV7-9	ASSLFPGGTSYEQY
TRBV10-2	ASSDGGASTDTQY
TRBV28	ASNSNTEAF
TRBV2	ASSESGGPPYEQY
TRBV7-9	ASSLALQGSYEQY
TRBV7-2	ASSLMTGGYEQY
TRBV19	ASSGTTGSPLH
TRBV4-3	ASSQDRGTGNQPQH
TRBV10-1	ASSERGSTGELF
TRBV5-6	ASSSAKREGLEQY
TRBV21-1	ASSRNPQGQLTDTQY
TRBV9	ASSAPDSGPGELF
TRBV7-9	ASSPRTGSPNYEQY
TRBV29-1	SVGQQETQY
TRBV2	ASSGQGMGDSPLH
TRBV5-1	ASSLEGQGFYGYT
TRBV5-6	ASSLGAGNQPQH
TRBV7-8	ASSPDRVDYGYT
TRBV7-9	ASSLGGAGDQPQH
TRBV4-3	ASSHLYWARDRDSFNEKLF
TRBV28	ASSLAGLPFDEQF
TRBV27	ASSLTLWDSYNSPLH
TRBV19	ASSIYIDQPQH
TRBV19	ASTYGAGSSDTQY
TRBV30	AWSRVGLETQY